The present T cell receptor beta chain was sequenced within a study of blood T cell repertoires in COVID-19. Turning to this clone: Other DNA sequences in this sample translate to the same CDR3.

Trimming shortened V by 3 bases and J by 4 bases, and 9 bases separated the two germline ends. This CDR3 has 13 residues. Authors' methods: Reference gene primer amplification yielded estimated nucleated cell counts. Assay: immunoSEQ multiplex PCR; the TCRdb copy retains only in-frame clones and omits some. V, J and clone size derive from that table, while D and trimming were established from the DNA sequence. The data show about 200,000 clones, roughly 79% seen once. This sequence originates from a human donor with acute or convalescent COVID-19. The donor label of this sample is uncertain. Sequencing input: peripheral blood. The chain employs TRBV12-3 or TRBV12-4 and TRBJ1-2; D unresolved. The CDR3 loop is CASSLSGSYGYTF. The CDR3, as DNA: TGTGCCAGCAGTTTGTCGGGGTCCTATGGCTACACCTTC.